The clone carrying this T cell receptor (beta chain) has more than one count but fewer than ten. The CDR3 sequence is 17 residues long. Trimming cost V 0 bases and J 1 base, with 13 bases left between them. Germline CDR1 MNHEY, CDR2 SVGEGT. Original processing methods: By means of reference gene primer amplification, nucleated cell counts were estimated. The repertoire was sequenced with immunoSEQ multiplex PCR; TCRdb's copy has only in-frame clones and lacks some. The V and J calls and clone size are taken from that table; D and trimming were inferred from the DNA. The table includes approximately 330,000 clones, 70% to 90% detected once. This entry belongs to a study of blood T cell repertoires in COVID-19. Study-level background: From T cells, B-cell-depleted T cells, or PBMCs came the material, which was cDNA or gDNA.

Cohorts were assigned according to the clinical history that participants reported. This rearrangement joins TRBV6-2 or TRBV6-3 to TRBJ1-3; maybe TRBD1 (6 bases). The clonotype was recovered from a woman between 35 and 50 years old with acute COVID-19. Sequenced input: PBMCs or T cells enriched from blood (not recorded which). The CDR3 sequence: CASSYSRDKPSGNTIYF. CDR3 bases: TGTGCCAGCAGTTACTCCCGGGACAAACCATCTGGAAACACCATATATTTT.